This T cell receptor beta chain originates from a study of T cell responses to AZD1222 COVID-19 vaccine. This CDR3 region has 15 residues. CDR1 is MNHNS and CDR2 is SASEGT in the germline V gene. V shed 2 bases, J shed 2 bases, and the junction held 4 bases outside the gene matches. Measured with immunoSEQ multiplex PCR; TCRdb has only the in-frame clones, and not every one. The sample contains more than 80,000 clones, 70% to 90% of which appear only once. Remarks on this clone: Its specificity is not known.

Study-wide findings and caveats: Just six or seven AZD1222 recipients tested seropositive at baseline.

The V gene is TRBV6-1, the J gene TRBJ2-7; 9 nucleotides line up with TRBD1. The sample consisted of peripheral blood, taken 28 days after the second AZD1222 dose. The sequence was obtained from an adult who received the AZD1222 COVID-19 vaccine. As DNA, the CDR3 is TGTGCCAGCAGTGAAATTTGGACAGGGGCCTACGAGCAGTACTTC. Translated: CASSEIWTGAYEQYF.